This T cell receptor beta chain was found in a study of cytomegalovirus exposure and HLA in healthy donors. Clones were sequenced by immunoSEQ multiplex PCR, and TCRdb holds only the in-frame ones, with some missing. The table has under 250,000 clones, about three quarters seen once. Germline V gives CDR1 MNHEY, CDR2 SMNVEV (reference sequence). Trimming removed 0 bases from V and 2 bases from J; junction bases left unmatched: 6. There are 16 residues in the CDR3. General observations from the study: Cytomegalovirus-associated TCR beta chains were listed, numbering approximately 150.

With respect to this clone: Antigen specificity is unknown.

The V gene is TRBV27, the J gene TRBJ2-7; 8 nucleotides match TRBD1. The sequence came from a woman in her twenties or thirties in good health and CMV-seronegative. Sequenced material: PBMCs. The CDR3 sequence: CASSLSAGGFPYEQYF. For the CDR3, the DNA is TGTGCCAGCAGTTTATCCGCAGGGGGCTTCCCCTACGAGCAGTACTTC.